The 5 T cell receptor beta chains below were found in one sample sequenced in a study of T cells after yellow fever vaccination. In TCRdb, the 5' RACE reads were re-called with MiXCR into one record per CDR3 protein. The sample holds around 300,000 distinct CDR3 sequences, approximately 4% seen once. This material consisted of PBMCs, taken 15 days after the yellow fever booster vaccination. These receptors were obtained from a young man who received the YFV17D yellow fever vaccine.

In this sample, this clonotype turned up many times. The J gene is TRBJ2-1, the V gene TRBV5-4; D is possibly TRBD1 or TRBD2 (5 bases each). Trimming took 4 bases from V and 10 from J, leaving 21 bases between them. Germline V gene lookup returns CDR1 SGHNT and CDR2 YYREEE (reference sequence). CDR3 size: 15 residues. The CDR3 sequence is CASSTAGTSTDEQFF. The DNA of the CDR3 is TGTGCCAGCAGCACCGCCGGGACCTCAACCGACGAGCAGTTCTTC.

This clonotype has at least ten counts. This chain joins TRBV12-3 or TRBV12-4 and TRBJ2-7; 13 bases agree with TRBD2. The V segment lost 6 bases and the J segment 6 bases; nucleotides outside the gene matches: 5. The CDR3 consists of 14 residues. The CDR3 spells CASRPTSGGFEQYF. In nucleotides, the CDR3 is TGTGCCAGCAGACCGACTAGCGGGGGGTTCGAGCAGTACTTC.

In this sample, this clonotype turned up many times. V usage is TRBV4-3 and J usage is TRBJ1-6, with D unresolved. Germline V gene lookup returns CDR1 LGHNA and CDR2 YSLEER. The CDR3 has 19 residues. V lost 1 base and J lost 7, with 23 bases in between. CDR3 amino acids: CASSQVLRARTDFNSPLHF. The CDR3 coding sequence is TGCGCCAGCAGCCAAGTATTACGGGCACGGACGGACTTCAATTCACCCCTCCACTTT.

The chain is built from TRBV20-1 and TRBJ2-7; 8 bases fit TRBD1. Trimming took 0 bases from V and 5 from J; bases not matched to a gene: 6. The CDR3 runs to 14 residues. Germline V CDR1 and CDR2: DFQATT, SNEGSKA (reference sequence). The CDR3 sequence is CSARDSQGADEQYV. Here the CDR3 DNA reads TGCAGTGCTAGAGATTCCCAGGGGGCCGACGAGCAGTACGTC.

Ten or more counts support this clonotype. The rearrangement links TRBV4-3 to TRBJ2-2; no firm D call. This CDR3 region has 16 residues. Germline-derived CDR1 and CDR2 are LGHNA and YSLEER. Trimming cost V 1 base and J 5 bases, with 14 bases left between them. The CDR3, as DNA: TGCGCCAGCAGCCAAGGTGTCAGGCCTACTACCGGGGAGCTGTTTTTT. Its translation: CASSQGVRPTTGELFF.